Sequencing of this TCR beta chain was carried out in a study of cytomegalovirus exposure and HLA in healthy donors (dated by TCRdb to about 2017). General notes on the study: The 500 to 800 repertoires of the first cohort and the 120 validation repertoires were produced on the same platform, according to a later analysis. The study aimed to test whether signatures of past pathogen exposure could be identified by cataloging public T cell receptors. Besides the first cohort of approximately 710 subjects, a separate validation cohort made up of some 110 different subjects was used. High-throughput TCR immunosequencing, statistical association of individual TCRs with disease status, and machine learning were combined to predict cytomegalovirus infection status. What the authors observed across the whole study: Across donors, most TCR sequences were observed very rarely, whereas some public TCRs were present in many individuals. The study gave a list of some 150 TCR beta chains associated with cytomegalovirus. A later analysis lacked HLA typing for the validation cohort, so it scored co-occurrence in that cohort across all 120 or so repertoires. The classifier was reported to diagnose cytomegalovirus status with high specificity and sensitivity in both the original and validation cohorts. The authors suggested that the approach could potentially be extended to other disease states and immunological phenotypes. In vitro tests confirmed that a few of the cytomegalovirus-associated TCR beta chains recognize cytomegalovirus antigens. Subsequent analysis determined that TCRs grouped into clusters in the first cohort also showed a tendency toward co-occurrence across the approximately 120 validation repertoires, and approximately 94% of cluster scores exceeded 0.

The CDR3 spans 18 residues, from the cysteine through the phenylalanine. The kept DNA is CDR3 alone, 54 bases in frame from the first base. Relative to germline, V is missing 2 bases and J is missing 0 bases, with 11 bases of the junction outside any gene match. Reading the germline V gene gives CDR1 SGHVS and CDR2 FNYEAQ. Library preparation was by the immunoSEQ multiplex PCR assay. From the authors' description of their analysis: A statistical classification framework was built for diagnosing cytomegalovirus status from the catalog of TCR beta chain sequences. The immuneACCESS repertoire file appears here via TCRdb, limited to in-frame rearrangements. These files lack a portion of the clones; in checked studies, under half of the deficit traces to unresolved V genes, and the cause of the others is not known. V and J calls and clone size follow that table, whereas D and trimming were derived from the DNA. The sample includes a few hundred thousand clones, with around 91% observed a single time. Of the sample, about 0.36% is held by the ten largest clones.

In the case of this clone: Its antigen is currently not known. No much larger clone exists at a distance of one base, and base qualities are not known.

Donors formed part of the validation cohort, which comprised about 130 subjects and was distinct from the first cohort of roughly 600 subjects. The chain is assembled from TRBV7-6 and TRBJ1-1; TRBD1 lines up with 8 middle nucleotides. The sequencing input was PBMCs. The clonotype originates from a woman under 30 in good health and CMV-seronegative. For the CDR3, the sequence is CASSLPGQGLIMNTEAFF. The DNA reads TGTGCCAGCAGCTTACCCGGACAGGGTTTGATCATGAACACTGAAGCTTTCTTT.